What follows are 8 T cell receptor beta chains derived from one specimen sequenced in a study of a mutant IDH1 vaccine in newly diagnosed glioma. Sequencing was performed with immunoSEQ multiplex PCR; in TCRdb, only in-frame clones are kept and a portion is missing. Of about 92,000 clones detected, over 75% appear once; the ten largest clones hold around 7.5%. Noted time point: baseline, week 1 (first vaccination visit). Treatment reported: pre-vaccination baseline after standard-of-care therapy. The sequencing here drew on PBMCs, taken from a glioma patient treated with radiotherapy, temozolomide or both. All receptors come from a man aged 40-55 years with glioma.

The rearrangement uses TRBV7-2 and TRBJ1-5; D is perhaps TRBD1 (5 bases). The V gene lost 3 bases and the J gene lost 7 bases, with 16 bases spanning the gap. This CDR3 comprises 15 residues. Germline V gene data show CDR1 as SGHTA and CDR2 as FQGNSA. CDR3 sequence reads: CASSFSRGEKQPQHF. CDR3 bases: TGTGCCAGCAGCTTTTCCCGGGGGGAGAAACAGCCCCAGCATTTT.

The chain carries TRBV7-2 and TRBJ2-7; D is tentatively TRBD1 or TRBD2 (5 bases each). V was trimmed by 2 bases and J by 2 bases, leaving 13 bases between them. Germline V gene data show CDR1 as SGHTA and CDR2 as FQGNSA. The CDR3 is 15 amino acids. The CDR3 sequence is CASSLTGTATYEQYF. CDR3 coding DNA: TGTGCCAGCAGCTTAACCGGGACGGCTACCTACGAGCAGTACTTC.

This chain links TRBV6-1 with TRBJ2-3; 7 positions match TRBD1. The CDR3 runs to 15 residues. Germline V gene data show CDR1 as MNHNS and CDR2 as SASEGT. The V gene end was trimmed by 1 base and the J gene end by 0 bases; junction bases not matched to a gene: 1. The CDR3 is CASSEEGASTDTQYF. The CDR3 coding sequence is TGTGCCAGCAGTGAAGAGGGGGCGAGCACAGATACGCAGTATTTT.

This clone was recorded many times. The chain carries TRBV5-1 and TRBJ1-1; 9 bases fit TRBD1. The CDR3 loop spans 14 amino acids. From germline, CDR1 is SGHRS and CDR2 YFSETQ. Germline trimming cut 4 bases from V and 7 bases from J; bases unmatched to any gene: 8. The CDR3 spells CASSVQGAYGEAFF. The DNA of the CDR3 is TGCGCCAGCAGCGTACAGGGGGCGTATGGTGAAGCTTTCTTT.

This clone appeared a few times. The CDR3 nucleotides are TGTGCCACCGATGGACAGAATAGCAATCAGCCCCAGCATTTT. Translated: CATDGQNSNQPQHF. V and J are TRBV15 and TRBJ1-5, with a tentative D call TRBD1 (6 bases). Germline V CDR1 and CDR2: LNHNV, YYDKDF (reference sequence). This CDR3 is built from 14 residues. Trimming left V 8 bases short and J 0 bases short, with 11 bases between.

The chain links TRBV4-1 to TRBJ2-7, with a possible D match to TRBD1 (5 bases). The CDR3 length is 15 residues. CDR1 and CDR2 from the germline V gene are MGHRA and YSYEKL. With 4 bases removed from V and 3 bases from J, the gap between germline ends came to 16 bases. CDR3 protein: CASSPLPQGGYEQYF. The CDR3, as DNA: TGCGCCAGCAGCCCCCTACCGCAGGGCGGCTACGAGCAGTACTTC.

The J gene is TRBJ1-1, the V gene TRBV4-3, with D possibly TRBD1 on 6 matching bases. Trimming left V 4 bases short and J 0 bases short, with 12 bases between. CDR3 length: 15 amino acids. The germline V gene encodes CDR1 LGHNA and CDR2 YSLEER. The DNA for the CDR3 is TGCGCCAGCAGCCGGACAGAACGTTTGAACACTGAAGCTTTCTTT. This sequence encodes CASSRTERLNTEAFF.

The rearrangement joins TRBV7-9 to TRBJ1-2; 7 bases are a match to TRBD1. Trimming took 10 bases from V and 7 from J; bases not matched to a gene: 9. Germline V CDR1 and CDR2: SEHNR, FQNEAQ (reference sequence). The CDR3 runs to 12 residues. DNA for the CDR3: TGTGCCACTCCCAGACAGGGACCTGGCTACACCTTC. Its protein product is CATPRQGPGYTF.